This entry describes one T cell receptor (beta chain). Its antigen is as yet unknown. This sample was included in a study of T cells in localized non-small cell lung cancer. Trimming removed 0 bases at V and 4 bases at J, with 9 bases between. The CDR3 runs 14 residues. Germline assignment: CDR1 WNHNN and CDR2 SYGVQD (reference sequence). General study points: Only one tumor region went through sequencing, so heterogeneity may still be there. Detection in adjacent lung was observed for a median approximately 53 of the top 100 tumor clones.

TCRdb's table, derived via immunoSEQ multiplex PCR, lists solely in-frame clones and lacks some. Here the sample spans approximately 54,000 clones, 86% being singletons. The rearrangement links TRBV10-1 to TRBJ2-5, with D maybe TRBD2 (6 bases). Sequences were derived from peripheral blood, sampled before any cancer treatment. The receptor's source is a woman aged 40-69 years with stage I lung adenocarcinoma. CDR3 region: CASSESGGRETQYF. CDR3 DNA sequence: TGCGCCAGCAGTGAGTCTGGGGGGAGAGAGACCCAGTACTTC.